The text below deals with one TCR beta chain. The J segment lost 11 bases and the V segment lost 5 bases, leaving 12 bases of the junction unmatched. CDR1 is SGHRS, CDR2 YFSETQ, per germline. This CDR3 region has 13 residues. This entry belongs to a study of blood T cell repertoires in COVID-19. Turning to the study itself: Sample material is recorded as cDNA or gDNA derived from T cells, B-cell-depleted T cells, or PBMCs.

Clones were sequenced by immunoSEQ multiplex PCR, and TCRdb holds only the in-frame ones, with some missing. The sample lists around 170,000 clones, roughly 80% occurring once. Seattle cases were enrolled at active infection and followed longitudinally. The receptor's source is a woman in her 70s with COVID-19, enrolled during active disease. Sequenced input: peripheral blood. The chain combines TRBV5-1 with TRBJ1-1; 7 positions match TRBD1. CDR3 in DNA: TGCGCCAGCAGACCCGATCCGGGACAGCTGGCTTTCTTT. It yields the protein CASRPDPGQLAFF.